This section outlines one T cell receptor (beta chain) sequence together with its context. The specificity of this receptor is unknown. No clone much larger than this one lies a single base away; base qualities are absent. The CDR3 spans 14 residues, from the cysteine through the phenylalanine. Just the 42-base CDR3 DNA is kept, in frame starting at base 1. Trimming removed 6 bases from V and 6 bases from J; the gene matches leave 8 bases unexplained. From a lookup of the germline V gene (reference sequence), CDR1 and CDR2 are LNHDA and SQIVND. Patients with ophthalmopathy had moderately to severely active disease, with a Clinical Activity Score of 3 or more, a NOSPECS grade of 4 or more, and a disease duration of less than 3 months. Patients were excluded if they had other autoimmune diseases, uncontrolled infections, pregnancy or lactation. Diagnosis was based on clinical symptoms, serum thyroxine, TRAb, thyroid ultrasound and orbital computed tomography. Ficoll-Paque density gradient centrifugation was used to isolate PBMCs from about 10 ml of fresh peripheral blood. Trizol reagent was used to extract the total RNA, and its quality was then checked on an Agilent 2100 Bioanalyzer.

For repertoire sequencing, TCR beta CDR3 regions were amplified from RNA transcripts. A first-round RT-PCR used HTBI primers with the Qiagen OneStep RT-PCR kit, followed by a second-round multiplex PCR, size selection and purification. The libraries underwent paired-end sequencing with 100 bp reads on an Illumina HiSeq2000. From the authors' description of their analysis: Reads were processed with SOAPnuke, discarding reads with adapters, uncalled bases, mean Phred below 15, or no exact constant-primer or identifier match. COPE v1.2.5 was used to merge high-quality paired reads. Unique nucleotide sequences were defined as clonotypes and aligned to IMGT TRB V, D and J references using MiTCR v1.1. The analysis was limited to V-J combinations with a frequency above 0.0001, which together covered over 98% of repertoires. A TCR clonal expansion and chaos score per V-J combination was defined as the ratio of F50 clonal expansion to chaos observed in the TCRdist matrix. Welch's t-statistics and random forest were used to narrow the features down to 13 V-J combinations, which were then fed into a naive Bayes classifier. The Morisita-Horn index was used to measure how similar the thyroid and blood repertoires were. Starting from the raw public reads, TCRdb applied fastp trimming at Q25, assembled clones with MiXCR and retained in-frame beta chains. Every CDR3 protein is listed once, alongside the most common genes and DNA of its rows. Clone size and V and J calls follow TCRdb, not the original study. The sample table contains hundreds of thousands of distinct CDR3 sequences; only one count was recorded for roughly 39% of them. Clones ranked in the top ten supply roughly 3.5% of the sample.

The source of the sample is a study of Graves' ophthalmopathy and Graves' hyperthyroidism (dated by TCRdb to about 2018). Notes on the research overall: Peripheral blood was collected before any treatment was given, at the time of initial diagnosis. In total, over 130 blood samples were TCR-sequenced: 40 to 45 ophthalmopathy, approximately 80 hyperthyroidism and about 17 hyperthyroidism-to-ophthalmopathy patients. In five to seven hyperthyroidism patients, T-cell repertoires of thyroid tissue and blood were compared. Following sampling, methimazole starting at 30 mg daily was administered to hyperthyroidism patients, and high-dose intravenous methylprednisolone was administered to ophthalmopathy patients. For independent validation, a separate cohort was made up of fewer than 20 hyperthyroidism patients plus 17 patients who later progressed from hyperthyroidism to ophthalmopathy. The study used signatures of the TCR beta repertoire to tell Graves' ophthalmopathy apart from Graves' hyperthyroidism and to predict which patients would progress to ophthalmopathy. To explore V-J signatures that separate ophthalmopathy from hyperthyroidism, a discovery set of more than 95 patients was enrolled, consisting of about 45 with ophthalmopathy and some 59 with stable hyperthyroidism. Here is what the overall study found, with its caveats: Among expanded thyroid clonotypes with frequency above 0.001, most also showed up in blood, which suggests that blood repertoires may reflect the thyroid immune response. In cross-validation, the 13-signature model distinguished ophthalmopathy from stable hyperthyroidism with approximately 85% sensitivity and about 81% specificity, and in the test set the corresponding values were around 80% and 75%. No statistical method was used to set the sample size in advance, and the investigators knew which group each participant was assigned to. In validation, the model predicted ophthalmopathy progression with more than 55% sensitivity and approximately 75% specificity; roughly eleven predicted patients were CT-confirmed with GO in a median of 6.5 months.

Recombination connected TRBV19 to TRBJ2-7, with 10 bases matching TRBD1. Sequenced material: peripheral blood. This receptor was obtained from an adult man with Graves' ophthalmopathy. The base sequence is TGTGCCAGTAGCCCCGGGACAGGGGACGGCGAGCAGTACTTC. Translated, this gives CASSPGTGDGEQYF.